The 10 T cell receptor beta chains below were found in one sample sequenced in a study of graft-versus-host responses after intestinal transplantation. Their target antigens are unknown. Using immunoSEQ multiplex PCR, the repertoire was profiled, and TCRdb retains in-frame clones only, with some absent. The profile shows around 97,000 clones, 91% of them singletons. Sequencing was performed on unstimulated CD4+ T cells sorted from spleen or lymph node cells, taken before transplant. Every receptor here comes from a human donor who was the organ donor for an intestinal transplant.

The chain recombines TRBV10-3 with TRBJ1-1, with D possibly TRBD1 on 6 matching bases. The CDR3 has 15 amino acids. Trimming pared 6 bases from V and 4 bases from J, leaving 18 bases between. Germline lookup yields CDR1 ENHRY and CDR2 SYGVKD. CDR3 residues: CAISAHGGAATEAFF. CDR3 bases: TGTGCCATCAGCGCACACGGGGGGGCTGCCACTGAAGCTTTCTTT.

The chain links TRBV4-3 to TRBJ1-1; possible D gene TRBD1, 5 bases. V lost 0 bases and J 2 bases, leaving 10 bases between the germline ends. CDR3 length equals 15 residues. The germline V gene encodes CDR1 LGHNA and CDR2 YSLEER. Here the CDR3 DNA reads TGCGCCAGCAGCCAAGATGGGGCAGTAAACACTGAAGCTTTCTTT. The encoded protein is CASSQDGAVNTEAFF.

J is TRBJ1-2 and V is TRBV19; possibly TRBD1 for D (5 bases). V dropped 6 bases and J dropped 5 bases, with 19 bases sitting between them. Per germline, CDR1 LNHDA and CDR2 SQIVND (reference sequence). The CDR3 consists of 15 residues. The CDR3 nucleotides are TGTGCCAGTAGCTCTACATTCAGGGTTGGATATGGCTACACCTTC. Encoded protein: CASSSTFRVGYGYTF.

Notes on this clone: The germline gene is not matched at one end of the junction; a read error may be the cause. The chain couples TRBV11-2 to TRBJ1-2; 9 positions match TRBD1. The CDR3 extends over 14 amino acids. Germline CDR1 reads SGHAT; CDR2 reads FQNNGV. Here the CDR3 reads CASSPRGDRALFDF. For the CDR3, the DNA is TGTGCCAGCAGCCCTCGTGGGGACAGGGCGCTGTTTGACTTC.

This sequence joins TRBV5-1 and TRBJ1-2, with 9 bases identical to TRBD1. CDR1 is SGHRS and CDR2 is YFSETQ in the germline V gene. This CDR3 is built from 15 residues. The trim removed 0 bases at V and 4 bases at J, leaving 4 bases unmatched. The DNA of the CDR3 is TGCGCCAGCAGCTTGGCCGGACAGGGGTTCTATGGCTACACCTTC. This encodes CASSLAGQGFYGYTF.

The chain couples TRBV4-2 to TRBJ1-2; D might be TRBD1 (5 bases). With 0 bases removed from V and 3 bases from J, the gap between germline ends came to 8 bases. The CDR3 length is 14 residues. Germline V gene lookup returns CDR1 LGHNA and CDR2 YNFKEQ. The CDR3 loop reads CASSQEGRDYGYTF. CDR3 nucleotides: TGTGCCAGCAGCCAAGAAGGCAGGGACTATGGCTACACCTTC.

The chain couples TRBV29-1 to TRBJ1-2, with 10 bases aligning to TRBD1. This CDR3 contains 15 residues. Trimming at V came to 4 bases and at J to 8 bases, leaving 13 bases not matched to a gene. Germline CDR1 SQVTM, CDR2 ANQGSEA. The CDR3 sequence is CSVGTLGTGEGGYTF. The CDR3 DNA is TGCAGCGTTGGGACCCTCGGGACAGGGGAAGGCGGCTACACCTTC.

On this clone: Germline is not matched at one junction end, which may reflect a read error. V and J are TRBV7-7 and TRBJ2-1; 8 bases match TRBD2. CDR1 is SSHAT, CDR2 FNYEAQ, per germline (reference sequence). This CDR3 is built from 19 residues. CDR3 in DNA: TGTGCTAGCAGCCCGCTCTCGGGTAGCGGGGATCGCTCCTACAATGAGCAGTTCTTC. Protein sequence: CASSPLSGSGDRSYNEQFF.

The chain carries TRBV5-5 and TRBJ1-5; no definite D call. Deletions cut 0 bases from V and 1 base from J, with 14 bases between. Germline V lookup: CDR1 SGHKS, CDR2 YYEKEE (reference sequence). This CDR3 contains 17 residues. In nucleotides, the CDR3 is TGTGCCAGCAGCTTGGTAACGGGGAATCCGAGCAATCAGCCCCAGCATTTT. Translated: CASSLVTGNPSNQPQHF.

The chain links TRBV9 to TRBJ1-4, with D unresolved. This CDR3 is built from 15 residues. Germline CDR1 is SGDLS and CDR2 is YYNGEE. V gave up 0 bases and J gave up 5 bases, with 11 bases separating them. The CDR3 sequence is CASSVVPGSNEKLFF. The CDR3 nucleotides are TGTGCCAGCAGCGTAGTTCCAGGCTCGAATGAAAAACTGTTTTTT. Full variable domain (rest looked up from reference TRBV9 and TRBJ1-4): DSGVTQTPKHLITATGQRVTLRCSPRSGDLSVYWYQQSLDQGLQFLIQYYNGEERAKGNILERFSAQQFPDLHSELNLSSLELGDSALYFCASSVVPGSNEKLFFGSGTQLSVL.